This entry lists 17 T cell receptor beta chains sequenced from one sample in a study of OX40 agonist ivuxolimab in advanced cancers. Using immunoSEQ multiplex PCR, the repertoire was profiled, and TCRdb retains in-frame clones only, with some absent. This sample has 70,000 to 95,000 clones, with about nine tenths found just once. Source: CD4+ or CD8+ T cells sorted from blood, taken in a trial of the OX40 agonist ivuxolimab. These receptors all stem from an adult with an advanced solid tumor such as melanoma, head and neck, liver or kidney cancer.

V and J are TRBV20-1 and TRBJ1-4, with D uncertain. The V end lost 3 bases, the J end lost 4 bases, and 3 bases lay between the germline ends. Germline assignment: CDR1 DFQATT and CDR2 SNEGSKA (reference sequence). This CDR3 has 11 amino acids. The CDR3 DNA sequence: TGCAGTGCTAGCTATAATGAAAAACTGTTTTTT. This translates into CSASYNEKLFF.

The V call is TRBV5-1, the J call TRBJ2-2; 15 nucleotides align to TRBD2. Per germline, CDR1 SGHRS and CDR2 YFSETQ. The CDR3 loop spans 16 amino acids. The trim removed 3 bases at V and 5 bases at J, leaving 2 bases unmatched. The CDR3 reads CASSYGLAGGTGELFF. As DNA, the CDR3 is TGCGCCAGCAGCTACGGACTAGCGGGAGGGACCGGGGAGCTGTTTTTT.

The V gene is TRBV4-2, the J gene TRBJ1-1, with D possibly TRBD1 on 5 matching bases. Deletions cut 0 bases from V and 0 bases from J, with 11 bases between. The germline V gene encodes CDR1 LGHNA and CDR2 YNFKEQ. The CDR3 runs to 16 residues. The chain's CDR3 is CASSQDSRAMNTEAFF. For the CDR3, the DNA is TGTGCCAGCAGCCAAGATTCCAGGGCCATGAACACTGAAGCTTTCTTT.

The rearrangement joins TRBV5-1 to TRBJ1-1; 7 nucleotides match TRBD1. The CDR3 loop spans 16 amino acids. With V trimmed by 0 bases and J by 0 bases, 5 bases remained unmatched. Germline values: CDR1 SGHRS, CDR2 YFSETQ. CDR3 DNA sequence: TGCGCCAGCAGCTTGGGATTAGACAGGGTGAACACTGAAGCTTTCTTT. It specifies CASSLGLDRVNTEAFF.

The DNA of the CDR3 is TGTGCCAGCAGCGGGAGACAGGGCGACACTGAAGCTTTCTTT. Protein product: CASSGRQGDTEAFF. The rearrangement joins TRBV9 to TRBJ1-1; 7 bases map to TRBD1. The CDR3 runs to 14 residues. The junction had 5 bases not matched to a gene; V was cut back by 3 bases and J by 3 bases. Germline V gene lookup returns CDR1 SGDLS and CDR2 YYNGEE. Full variable domain (missing parts from reference TRBV9 and TRBJ1-1): DSGVTQTPKHLITATGQRVTLRCSPRSGDLSVYWYQQSLDQGLQFLIQYYNGEERAKGNILERFSAQQFPDLHSELNLSSLELGDSALYFCASSGRQGDTEAFFGQGTRLTVV.

The chain uses TRBV19 and TRBJ2-1, with 12 bases identical to TRBD2. Trimming cost V 3 bases and J 10 bases; bases outside gene matches: 10. CDR3 length: 16 amino acids. In germline, CDR1 is LNHDA, CDR2 SQIVND (reference sequence). CDR3 DNA sequence: TGTGCCAGTAGTATGACTAGCGGGAGAGCCCCGCGGGAGCAGTTCTTC. This sequence encodes CASSMTSGRAPREQFF.

The V gene is TRBV7-9, the J gene TRBJ2-3; D gene unclear. This CDR3 region has 13 residues. Trimming removed 5 bases from V and 1 base from J, with 7 bases in between. Germline V gives CDR1 SEHNR, CDR2 FQNEAQ (reference sequence). CDR3 in amino acids: CASSPVGTDTQYF. The DNA of the CDR3 is TGTGCCAGCAGCCCCGTGGGCACAGATACGCAGTATTTT.

Details on this clone: Distinct nucleotide sequences in the sample also encode this CDR3. This chain uses TRBV18 with TRBJ1-1, with unresolved D. Germline CDR1 reads KGHSH; CDR2 reads LQKENI. Trimming took off 0 bases at V and 7 bases at J, with 6 bases between the two ends. The CDR3 covers 12 residues. CDR3 DNA: TGTGCCAGCTCACCACCTTCTTTTGAAGCTTTCTTT. Translation gives CASSPPSFEAFF.

V gene TRBV29-1 combines with J gene TRBJ1-1, with D unclear. CDR3 length: 13 residues. Germline values: CDR1 SQVTM, CDR2 ANQGSEA. V was cut by 6 bases and J by 10 bases, with 21 bases left in between. CDR3 bases: TGCAGCGTCGTACCGACGGGTTTAGTGGGAGCTTTCTTT. Translating it yields CSVVPTGLVGAFF.

The J gene is TRBJ1-5, the V gene TRBV5-1; perhaps TRBD1 as D (5 bases). The germline V and J ends were trimmed by 2 bases and 4 bases, with 10 bases remaining between them. Germline assignment: CDR1 SGHRS and CDR2 YFSETQ. There are 14 residues in the CDR3. CDR3 residues: CASSFDSYNQPQHF. The DNA of the CDR3 is TGCGCCAGCAGCTTTGACAGCTATAATCAGCCCCAGCATTTT.

The chain employs TRBV29-1 and TRBJ2-2, with a weak D call TRBD1 (5 bases). The CDR3 is 14 amino acids. Trimming removed 4 bases from V and 2 bases from J, with 11 bases in between. CDR1 is SQVTM and CDR2 is ANQGSEA in the germline V gene. The CDR3 spells CSVAGPQNTGELFF. As DNA, the CDR3 is TGCAGCGTTGCAGGGCCGCAAAACACCGGGGAGCTGTTTTTT.

The chain recombines TRBV7-9 with TRBJ2-2; weak D call: TRBD2 (5 bases). V shed 4 bases and J shed 3 bases, with 15 bases lying between them. Germline CDR1 SEHNR, CDR2 FQNEAQ (reference sequence). The CDR3 consists of 16 residues. CDR3 region: CASSSPASGDTGELFF. The CDR3 DNA sequence: TGTGCCAGCAGCTCCCCTGCGTCCGGGGACACCGGGGAGCTGTTTTTT.

The chain carries TRBV28 and TRBJ2-3; 7 bases are a match to TRBD1. Germline V gene lookup returns CDR1 MDHEN and CDR2 SYDVKM. With V trimmed by 5 bases and J by 0 bases, 14 bases remained unmatched. This CDR3 is 18 amino acids long. DNA for the CDR3: TGTGCCAGCAGTCCGTACTCCGGGACAGCAACTAGCACAGATACGCAGTATTTT. Translation gives CASSPYSGTATSTDTQYF. Variable domain in full (rest from reference TRBV28 and TRBJ2-3): DVKVTQSSRYLVKRTGEKVFLECVQDMDHENMFWYRQDPGLGLRLIYFSYDVKMKEKGDIPEGYSVSREKKERFSLILESASTNQTSMYLCASSPYSGTATSTDTQYFGPGTRLTVL.

This chain connects TRBV5-1 to TRBJ1-4; the D gene is possibly TRBD1 (5 bases). The V gene's germline CDR1 is SGHRS and CDR2 YFSETQ. V lost 4 bases to trimming and J lost 3 bases, with 7 bases between them. There are 13 residues in the CDR3. The CDR3 DNA is TGCGCCAGCAGCGAAGGGGCTAATGAAAAACTGTTTTTT. It translates to CASSEGANEKLFF.

The J gene is TRBJ1-4, the V gene TRBV6-1; TRBD1 matches at 10 bases. The CDR3 runs 15 residues. Germline V gene lookup returns CDR1 MNHNS and CDR2 SASEGT. With V trimmed by 5 bases and J by 5 bases, 5 bases remained unmatched. CDR3 sequence (DNA): TGTGCCAGCAGTACTCGGGACAGGGGAAATGAAAAACTGTTTTTT. Its translation: CASSTRDRGNEKLFF.

The rearrangement joins TRBV5-1 to TRBJ2-3; 9 bases align to TRBD2. The junction had 8 bases not matched to a gene; V was cut back by 9 bases and J by 0 bases. CDR1 is SGHRS, CDR2 YFSETQ, per germline. The CDR3 has 15 residues. The CDR3 reads CATTELAGSTDTQYF. The CDR3 DNA sequence: TGCGCCACGACGGAACTAGCGGGTAGCACAGATACGCAGTATTTT.

J is TRBJ2-5 and V is TRBV5-1, with 9 bases that match TRBD2. The germline gives CDR1 SGHRS, CDR2 YFSETQ. The J segment lost 5 bases and the V segment lost 1 base, leaving 6 bases of the junction unmatched. The CDR3 is made up of 15 amino acids. CDR3 sequence: CASSLWAGGPETQYF. The DNA for the CDR3 is TGCGCCAGCAGCTTGTGGGCGGGAGGGCCCGAGACCCAGTACTTC.